This TCR beta chain comes out of a study of cytotoxic CD8 clonotypes in ibrutinib-treated CLL. TCRdb keeps only in-frame clones here, not all; method: immunoSEQ multiplex PCR. The table shows almost 250,000 clones, with under 80% occurring only once. This clone showed up just once. Cryopreserved PBMCs provided around 2.2 micrograms of genomic DNA for the TCR beta libraries. The ends were cut back, 3 bases at V and 2 bases at J, with 15 bases in the middle. This CDR3 comprises 16 residues. Germline V gives CDR1 SGDLS, CDR2 YYNGEE. The sequence derives from a human donor with chronic lymphocytic leukemia. Sequenced material: PBMCs, taken after 24 months of ibrutinib treatment. This chain links TRBV9 with TRBJ2-1; no clear D gene. The CDR3 here is CASSAHSRGPYNEQFF. The CDR3 DNA is TGTGCCAGCAGCGCCCATTCCAGAGGACCCTACAATGAGCAGTTCTTC.